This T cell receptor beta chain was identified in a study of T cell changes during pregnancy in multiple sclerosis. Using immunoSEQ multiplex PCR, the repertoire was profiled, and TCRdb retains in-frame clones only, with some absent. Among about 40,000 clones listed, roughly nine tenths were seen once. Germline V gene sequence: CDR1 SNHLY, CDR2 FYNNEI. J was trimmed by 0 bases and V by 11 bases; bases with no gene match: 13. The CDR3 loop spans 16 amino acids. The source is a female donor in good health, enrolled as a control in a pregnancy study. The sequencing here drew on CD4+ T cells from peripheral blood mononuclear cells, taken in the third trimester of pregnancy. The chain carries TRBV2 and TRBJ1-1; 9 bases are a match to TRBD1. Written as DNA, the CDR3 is TGTGCCGGCCAAAGGGACAGGGCGGGTTTGAACACTGAAGCTTTCTTT. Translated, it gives CAGQRDRAGLNTEAFF.